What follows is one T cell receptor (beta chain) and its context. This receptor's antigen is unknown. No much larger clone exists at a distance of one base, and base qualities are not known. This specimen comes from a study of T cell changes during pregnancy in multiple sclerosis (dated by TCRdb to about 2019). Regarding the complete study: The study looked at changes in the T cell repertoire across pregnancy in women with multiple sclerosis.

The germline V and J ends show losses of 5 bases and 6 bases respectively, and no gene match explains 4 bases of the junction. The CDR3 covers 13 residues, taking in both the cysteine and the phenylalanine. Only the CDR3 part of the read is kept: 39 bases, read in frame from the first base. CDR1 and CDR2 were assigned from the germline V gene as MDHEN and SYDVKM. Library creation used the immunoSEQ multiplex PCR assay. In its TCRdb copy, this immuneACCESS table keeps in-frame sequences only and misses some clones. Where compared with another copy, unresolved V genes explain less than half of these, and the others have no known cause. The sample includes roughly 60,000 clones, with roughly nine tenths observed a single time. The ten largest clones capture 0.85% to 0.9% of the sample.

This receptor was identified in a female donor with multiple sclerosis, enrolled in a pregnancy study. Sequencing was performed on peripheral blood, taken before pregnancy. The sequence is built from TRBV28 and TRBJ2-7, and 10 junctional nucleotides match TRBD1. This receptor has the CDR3 CASSRDRGREQYF. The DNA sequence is TGTGCCAGCAGTAGAGACAGGGGGCGCGAGCAGTACTTC.